The source of this T cell receptor beta chain is a study of T cell changes during pregnancy in multiple sclerosis. Using immunoSEQ multiplex PCR, the repertoire was profiled, and TCRdb retains in-frame clones only, with some absent. The sample has about 39,000 clones, about nine tenths seen once. The CDR3 totals 14 residues. The V and J ends lost 2 bases and 7 bases, in that order; junction bases with no gene match: 3. CDR1 MGHRA and CDR2 YSYEKL come from the germline V gene. This TCR was sampled from a female donor in good health, enrolled as a control in a pregnancy study. The specimen comprised CD4+ T cells from peripheral blood mononuclear cells, sampled in the first trimester of pregnancy. The chain carries TRBV4-1 and TRBJ1-5; 9 bases line up with TRBD1. The chain's CDR3 is CASSQPGTGQPQHF. In nucleotides, the CDR3 is TGCGCCAGCAGCCAACCCGGGACAGGGCAGCCCCAGCATTTT.